This T cell receptor beta chain was profiled in a study of blood T cell repertoires in COVID-19. Study in general: T cells, B-cell-depleted T cells, or PBMCs provided the cDNA or gDNA that served as material.

Participants spanned ages roughly 18 to 95 years and resided in roughly 26 US areas. Exposed volunteers were people who met a COVID-19 case within 2 weeks before study entry. In the authors' methods: Quantification of nucleated cells was approximated via reference gene primer amplification. The protocol was immunoSEQ multiplex PCR, while the TCRdb copy is restricted to in-frame clones and leaves out a portion. Clone size and the V and J calls come from that table; the DNA yielded D and trimming. The sample contains 110,000 to 150,000 clones, under 85% of which appear only once. Germline V gives CDR1 SGHAT, CDR2 FQNNGV. J gave up 0 bases and V 8 bases, and 7 bases lay outside the gene matches. The CDR3 has 14 amino acids.

The chain uses TRBV11-2 and TRBJ2-7; TRBD1 agrees at 7 bases. The sample comprised PBMCs or T cells enriched from blood (not recorded which). The TCR sequence derives from a woman between 18 and 30 years old who had been exposed to COVID-19. The CDR3 bases are TGTGCCAGCGGATCGGACAGGACCTCCTACGAGCAGTACTTC. This translates into CASGSDRTSYEQYF. The whole variable domain, remainder taken from reference TRBV11-2 and TRBJ2-7, is EAGVAQSPRYKIIEKRQSVAFWCNPISGHATLYWYQQILGQGPKLLIQFQNNGVVDDSQLPKDRFSAERLKGVDSTLKIQPAKLEDSAVYLCASGSDRTSYEQYFGPGTRLTVT.